These 27 T cell receptor beta chains came from one sample sequenced in a study of T-cell memory formation after mild COVID-19. TCRdb fed the 5' RACE reads into MiXCR, producing one record per CDR3 protein. The sample carries hundreds of thousands of distinct CDR3 sequences, roughly 16% recorded once. Sequenced input: PBMCs or a T cell subset sorted from them (not recorded which). The receptors come from a young man who had mild COVID-19 (a few samples of this study predate the infection). Cell type and time point are not known.

This clonotype was recorded many times. V gene TRBV6-2 or TRBV6-3 combines with J gene TRBJ1-5, with TRBD1 identical over 8 bases. The CDR3 runs 14 residues. Germline V gene lookup returns CDR1 MNHEY and CDR2 SVGEGT. The V and J ends lost 6 bases and 7 bases, in that order; junction bases with no gene match: 8. The DNA for the CDR3 is TGTGCCAGCAGCGACAGGGGCAGTAGGCAGCCCCAGCATTTT. Translating it yields CASSDRGSRQPQHF.

V is TRBV12-3 or TRBV12-4 and J is TRBJ2-5; D not resolved. The CDR3 extends over 13 amino acids. The ends were cut back, 7 bases at V and 2 bases at J, with 11 bases in the middle. The CDR3 loop is CASTPRSQETQYF. The CDR3 region has the DNA TGTGCCAGCACCCCAAGATCGCAAGAGACCCAGTACTTC.

This rearrangement joins TRBV7-6 to TRBJ2-3; D gene unclear. Germline CDR1 reads SGHVS; CDR2 reads FNYEAQ. The CDR3 sequence is 12 residues long. With 8 bases removed from V and 2 bases from J, the gap between germline ends came to 8 bases. The CDR3: CASGPVTDTQYF. The CDR3 nucleotides are TGTGCCAGCGGCCCGGTCACAGATACGCAGTATTTT.

This chain joins TRBV7-2 and TRBJ2-7, with 13 nucleotides matching TRBD2. This CDR3 has 15 amino acids. Germline lookup yields CDR1 SGHTA and CDR2 FQGNSA. The ends lost 5 bases at V and 3 bases at J; junction bases unmatched: 4. The CDR3, as DNA: TGTGCCAGCAGCCCGGGACTAGCGGGGTTCTACGAGCAGTACTTC. This encodes CASSPGLAGFYEQYF.

This clonotype has only one observation. The chain uses TRBV19 and TRBJ2-1, with 9 bases matching TRBD1. After removal of 7 bases from V and 5 bases from J, the junction contained 9 bases not matched to a gene. CDR3 length: 15 amino acids. CDR1 and CDR2 (germline): LNHDA, SQIVND (reference sequence). The DNA for the CDR3 is TGTGCCAGTACCTCCGACGGGACAGGGAACAATGAGCAGTTCTTC. Translation gives CASTSDGTGNNEQFF.

This clonotype turned up a few times. The chain employs TRBV4-1 and TRBJ2-5; D possibly corresponds to TRBD1 (7 bases). Trimming removed 0 bases at V and 2 bases at J, with 16 bases between. CDR1 and CDR2 (germline): MGHRA, YSYEKL. This CDR3 comprises 17 residues. The CDR3 DNA reads as TGCGCCAGCAGCCAAGAATTGAGGAGGGGGCGGCAAGAGACCCAGTACTTC. Amino acid sequence: CASSQELRRGRQETQYF.

There are a few counts of this clonotype. The rearrangement uses TRBV4-3 and TRBJ2-3; D unresolved. Trimming shortened V by 0 bases and J by 2 bases, and 12 bases separated the two germline ends. Germline CDR1 is LGHNA and CDR2 is YSLEER. This CDR3 spans 16 amino acids. DNA of the CDR3: TGCGCCAGCAGCCAAGACGCCGGCGGATCCACAGATACGCAGTATTTT. It encodes CASSQDAGGSTDTQYF.

The chain is built from TRBV5-1 and TRBJ1-2; 8 bases line up with TRBD1. V was clipped by 5 bases and J by 6 bases; unmatched bases: 6. Looked up from germline, CDR1 is SGHRS and CDR2 is YFSETQ. This CDR3 comprises 13 residues. The CDR3 loop reads CASSPDRDHGYTF. Here the CDR3 DNA reads TGCGCCAGCAGTCCGGACAGGGATCATGGCTACACCTTC.

J is TRBJ2-1 and V is TRBV12-3 or TRBV12-4; D is possibly TRBD2 (6 bases). The CDR3 has 12 residues. The V end lost 3 bases, the J end lost 9 bases, and 9 bases lay between the germline ends. The CDR3 DNA follows: TGTGCCAGCAGTTTTGGGGGAGGTGAGCAGTTCTTC. Translation: CASSFGGGEQFF.

This clonotype has more than one count but fewer than ten. The chain employs TRBV20-1 and TRBJ2-3; 11 bases line up with TRBD2. This CDR3 comprises 15 residues. The V and J ends lost 5 bases and 4 bases, in that order; junction bases with no gene match: 8. Looked up from germline, CDR1 is DFQATT and CDR2 is SNEGSKA (reference sequence). This CDR3 is CSAPPLAGGADTQYF. CDR3 bases: TGCAGTGCTCCGCCCCTAGCGGGGGGCGCAGATACGCAGTATTTT.

The V and J genes are TRBV5-1 and TRBJ2-3, with 10 bases that match TRBD1. The CDR3 consists of 15 residues. CDR1 and CDR2 (germline): SGHRS, YFSETQ. J lost 5 bases, V lost 4 bases, and 7 bases had no gene match. CDR3: CASSAGTGVKDTQYF. The CDR3 nucleotides read TGCGCCAGCAGCGCTGGGACAGGGGTTAAAGATACGCAGTATTTT.

J is TRBJ1-1 and V is TRBV7-2; no definite D call. From germline, CDR1 is SGHTA and CDR2 FQGNSA. CDR3 length: 15 residues. Trimming pared 0 bases from V and 3 bases from J, leaving 11 bases between. The CDR3 sequence: CASSLAPGMDTEAFF. The CDR3 DNA sequence: TGTGCCAGCAGCTTAGCTCCGGGGATGGACACTGAAGCTTTCTTT.

This clonotype was seen more than once but under ten times. V and J are TRBV12-3 or TRBV12-4 and TRBJ2-1, with 8 bases that match TRBD1. CDR3 length equals 14 residues. J lost 6 bases, V lost 4 bases, and 5 bases had no gene match. CDR3 region: CASSSRTGSNEQFF. In DNA form, the CDR3 reads TGTGCCAGCAGTTCTAGGACAGGGTCCAATGAGCAGTTCTTC.

This clonotype was recorded at least ten times. The chain joins TRBV4-3 to TRBJ2-6; D is unclear. CDR3 length equals 18 residues. Per the germline V gene, CDR1 is LGHNA and CDR2 is YSLEER. V lost 0 bases and J 0 bases, leaving 12 bases between the germline ends. CDR3 residues: CASSQDRAFGSGANVLTF. The DNA of the CDR3 is TGCGCCAGCAGCCAAGATCGTGCATTCGGCTCTGGGGCCAACGTCCTGACTTTC.

This clonotype was counted only a few times. The rearrangement uses TRBV4-3 and TRBJ1-1; D ambiguous. Germline V gives CDR1 LGHNA, CDR2 YSLEER. The V gene lost 0 bases and the J gene lost 3 bases, with 8 bases spanning the gap. CDR3 size: 14 residues. CDR3 in amino acids: CASSQDLGDTEAFF. The CDR3 bases are TGCGCCAGCAGCCAAGATCTCGGGGACACTGAAGCTTTCTTT.

The V gene is TRBV5-4, the J gene TRBJ1-1; D may be TRBD1 (6 bases). CDR1 and CDR2 (germline): SGHNT, YYREEE (reference sequence). The CDR3 runs to 13 residues. The ends were cut back, 2 bases at V and 6 bases at J, with 11 bases in the middle. CDR3 loop: CASSLQGSPEAFF. CDR3 coding DNA: TGTGCCAGCAGCTTACAGGGAAGTCCTGAAGCTTTCTTT.

There are a few counts of this clonotype. J is TRBJ1-1 and V is TRBV5-1, with TRBD1 as a possible D gene (6 bases). V dropped 0 bases and J dropped 0 bases, with 15 bases sitting between them. CDR3 size: 17 residues. Germline CDR1 and CDR2: SGHRS and YFSETQ. The CDR3 is CASSLAGTLRVNTEAFF. The CDR3 nucleotides are TGCGCCAGCAGCTTGGCCGGGACATTAAGGGTGAACACTGAAGCTTTCTTT.

This clonotype was detected many times. For the CDR3, the DNA is TGTGCCACCAGCACCAGCGGGGGGACCTACAATGAGCAGTTCTTC. Translated, it gives CATSTSGGTYNEQFF. The V and J genes are TRBV24-1 and TRBJ2-1, with 9 bases that match TRBD2. Germline CDR1 is KGHDR and CDR2 is SFDVKD. The CDR3 has 15 amino acids. Unmatched junction bases numbered 5, after V lost 7 bases and J lost 2 bases.

This clonotype was picked up many times. The chain is built from TRBV7-9 and TRBJ2-7; TRBD1 matches 10 bases. CDR1 is SEHNR and CDR2 is FQNEAQ in the germline V gene (reference sequence). The CDR3 is 15 amino acids. V was clipped by 1 base and J by 3 bases; unmatched bases: 3. As DNA, the CDR3 is TGTGCCAGCAGCTTAGGAGGGACAGGGGACTACGAGCAGTACGTC. Translation: CASSLGGTGDYEQYV.

This clonotype was counted many times. The chain recombines TRBV7-9 with TRBJ2-2; D may be TRBD2 (7 bases). The CDR3 is 18 residues long. V lost 1 base and J lost 5, with 20 bases in between. CDR1 SEHNR and CDR2 FQNEAQ come from the germline V gene (reference sequence). CDR3 nucleotides: TGTGCCAGCAGCTTAGAAATTGCGGGGGCCCTCCTGACCGGGGAGCTGTTTTTT. Translated, it gives CASSLEIAGALLTGELFF.

V is TRBV4-3 and J is TRBJ2-3; the match to TRBD2 covers 8 bases. Germline assignment: CDR1 LGHNA and CDR2 YSLEER. The CDR3 consists of 14 residues. After removal of 7 bases from V and 4 bases from J, the junction contained 7 bases not matched to a gene. The CDR3 nucleotides read TGCGCCAGCAACCGGGGGGGCCTCGCAGATACGCAGTATTTT. Its protein product is CASNRGGLADTQYF.

The rearrangement uses TRBV3-2 and TRBJ2-3; the D call of TRBD2 is as the table states it, not checked on the DNA. TRBV3-2 is noted as a pseudogene. This CDR3 spans 14 amino acids. This CDR3 is CATLAGISTDTQYF. The CDR3 DNA is TGTGCCACACTAGCGGGGATTAGCACAGATACGCAGTATTTT.

This clonotype has a handful of counts. This sequence joins TRBV4-3 and TRBJ2-1; no firm D call. V was pared by 4 bases and J by 3 bases, with 25 bases between. The CDR3 consists of 19 residues. CDR1 is LGHNA and CDR2 is YSLEER in the germline V gene. This CDR3 reads CASSRDHRWGDPDYNEQFF. The CDR3 DNA follows: TGCGCCAGCAGCCGAGACCACCGGTGGGGTGACCCCGACTACAATGAGCAGTTCTTC.

The rearrangement joins TRBV4-3 to TRBJ1-5, with D unresolved. V gave up 2 bases and J gave up 6 bases, with 14 bases separating them. The CDR3 is 15 residues long. Looked up from germline, CDR1 is LGHNA and CDR2 is YSLEER. CDR3 DNA sequence: TGCGCCAGCAGCCAACAGAGGGAGGGAGGTCAGCCCCAGCATTTT. It encodes CASSQQREGGQPQHF.

The sample holds a few counts of this clonotype. The gene calls are TRBV7-8 and TRBJ2-1; 9 bases are a match to TRBD1. In germline, CDR1 is SGHVS, CDR2 FQNEAQ. With 1 base clipped from V and 6 bases from J, the junction kept 1 base outside the gene matches. The CDR3 totals 14 residues. CDR3 region: CASSLEDRGNEQFF. The CDR3 DNA is TGTGCCAGCAGCTTAGAGGACAGGGGCAATGAGCAGTTCTTC.

This clonotype was picked up a small number of times. V usage is TRBV5-1 and J usage is TRBJ1-5; D unresolved. V lost 0 bases and J lost 0, with 25 bases in between. The length of the CDR3 is 21 residues. Per germline, CDR1 SGHRS and CDR2 YFSETQ. The CDR3 sequence: CASSLAYGPGGRSYSNQPQHF. The CDR3 nucleotides read TGCGCCAGCAGCTTGGCTTACGGACCGGGCGGTCGTTCCTATAGCAATCAGCCCCAGCATTTT.

The chain employs TRBV25-1 and TRBJ1-2; TRBD1 aligns across 7 bases. Germline CDR1 and CDR2: MGHDK and SYGVNS. V was clipped by 4 bases and J by 2 bases; unmatched bases: 7. This CDR3 region has 15 residues. The CDR3 nucleotides read TGTGCCAGCAGTGTCGACACGGGACAGAACTATGGCTACACCTTC. This gives the protein CASSVDTGQNYGYTF.